The 18 T cell receptor beta chains in this list originate from one sample, sequenced in a study of PD-1 blockade in classical Hodgkin lymphoma. Sequencing used immunoSEQ multiplex PCR; TCRdb keeps in-frame clones, though not all of them. The table lists roughly 31,000 clones, just over 70% of them singletons. Every one of the patients relapsed after autologous stem cell transplantation (brentuximab vedotin exposure was variable). The material was peripheral blood mononuclear cells (PBMCs), obtained before the second cycle of nivolumab. These receptors were collected from a human donor with classical Hodgkin lymphoma.

About this clone: A read error may account for a junction end that differs from germline. J is TRBJ1-1 and V is TRBV6-6, with 8 bases that match TRBD1. Germline CDR1 and CDR2: MNHNY and SVGAGI (reference sequence). The CDR3 extends over 15 amino acids. Here the CDR3 reads CASSPTGGSGTQAFF. The CDR3 DNA is TGTGCCAGCAGTCCAACAGGGGGATCAGGCACTCAAGCTTTCTTT.

V gene TRBV7-2 combines with J gene TRBJ2-7; 8 positions match TRBD1. CDR3 length: 15 residues. Germline CDR1 SGHTA, CDR2 FQGNSA. Trimming removed 4 bases from V and 4 bases from J; junction bases left unmatched: 9. CDR3 in DNA: TGTGCCAGCAGCTCAGGGACAGGTGACTTTTACGAGCAGTACTTC. Its translation: CASSSGTGDFYEQYF. The complete variable domain, with remaining parts taken from reference TRBV7-2 and TRBJ2-7, reads GAGVSQSPSNKVTEKGKDVELRCDPISGHTALYWYRQSLGQGLEFLIYFQGNSAPDKSGLPSDRFSAERTGGSVSTLTIQRTQQEDSAVYLCASSSGTGDFYEQYFGPGTRLTVT.

The chain combines TRBV19 with TRBJ2-7, with a possible D match to TRBD1 (6 bases). Per the germline V gene, CDR1 is LNHDA and CDR2 is SQIVND (reference sequence). V was cut by 5 bases and J by 0 bases, with 11 bases left in between. The CDR3 covers 14 residues. CDR3 protein: CASSGGHDSYEQYF. CDR3 bases: TGTGCCAGTAGTGGGGGCCATGACTCCTACGAGCAGTACTTC. Based on the CDR3 plus reference TRBV19 and TRBJ2-7, the full variable domain is DGGITQSPKYLFRKEGQNVTLSCEQNLNHDAMYWYRQDPGQGLRLIYYSQIVNDFQKGDIAEGYSVSREKKESFPLTVTSAQKNPTAFYLCASSGGHDSYEQYFGPGTRLTVT.

This clone has a handful of counts. The V call is TRBV10-3, the J call TRBJ2-5; D unresolved. Germline assignment: CDR1 ENHRY and CDR2 SYGVKD. The CDR3 runs 13 residues. Trimming cost V 6 bases and J 4 bases, with 12 bases left between them. The CDR3 sequence: CAIRALWVETQYF. DNA for the CDR3: TGTGCCATCAGGGCACTGTGGGTAGAGACCCAGTACTTC.

The rearrangement links TRBV4-2 to TRBJ2-7; D may be TRBD1 (6 bases). Germline lookup yields CDR1 LGHNA and CDR2 YNFKEQ. V was shortened by 1 base and J by 8 bases, with 9 bases between the two germline ends. The CDR3 is 12 residues long. CDR3 loop: CASSQVTGQQYF. In DNA, the CDR3 is TGTGCCAGCAGCCAAGTGACAGGCCAGCAGTACTTC.

This chain uses TRBV9 with TRBJ2-1; tentative D call: TRBD2 (5 bases). The V end lost 0 bases, the J end lost 4 bases, and 14 bases lay between the germline ends. The CDR3 is made up of 16 amino acids. Germline CDR1 and CDR2: SGDLS and YYNGEE. The CDR3 reads CASSVDSATGYNEQFF. In DNA form, the CDR3 reads TGTGCCAGCAGCGTAGATAGCGCCACGGGATACAATGAGCAGTTCTTC. The full variable domain, rest sourced from reference TRBV9 and TRBJ2-1, is DSGVTQTPKHLITATGQRVTLRCSPRSGDLSVYWYQQSLDQGLQFLIQYYNGEERAKGNILERFSAQQFPDLHSELNLSSLELGDSALYFCASSVDSATGYNEQFFGPGTRLTVL.

The CDR3 DNA reads as TGTGCCAGCAGTCCCCGGCGGGGGAACACTGAAGCTTTCTTT. Translated: CASSPRRGNTEAFF. The rearrangement joins TRBV27 to TRBJ1-1; D gene unclear. Deletions cut 5 bases from V and 1 base from J, with 11 bases between. The germline V gene encodes CDR1 MNHEY and CDR2 SMNVEV (reference sequence). CDR3 length: 14 residues.

The chain uses TRBV28 and TRBJ2-1; no clear D. Germline CDR1 is MDHEN and CDR2 is SYDVKM. This CDR3 comprises 14 residues. The germline V and J ends were trimmed by 5 bases and 5 bases, with 13 bases remaining between them. The CDR3 bases are TGTGCCAGCAGTCCCCCCGAAGAGGACAATGAGCAGTTCTTC. It specifies CASSPPEEDNEQFF.

This chain connects TRBV27 to TRBJ2-3; D is unresolved. Trimming removed 3 bases at V and 0 bases at J, with 7 bases between. This CDR3 is 14 amino acids long. The germline V gene encodes CDR1 MNHEY and CDR2 SMNVEV (reference sequence). The CDR3, as DNA: TGTGCCAGCAGTTTGGGCAGAAGCACAGATACGCAGTATTTT. It codes for CASSLGRSTDTQYF.

This clone has only a few counts. The V and J genes are TRBV5-6 and TRBJ2-1, with TRBD2 matching over 7 bases. V lost 1 base to trimming and J lost 5 bases; unmatched junction nucleotides: 6. CDR1 and CDR2 from the germline V gene are SGHDT and YYEEEE. There are 15 residues in the CDR3. For the CDR3, the DNA is TGTGCCAGCAGCTTGATCCCTCTAGCGGACAATGAGCAGTTCTTC. This encodes CASSLIPLADNEQFF. The full variable domain, with the rest looked up from reference TRBV5-6 and TRBJ2-1, is DAGVTQSPTHLIKTRGQQVTLRCSPKSGHDTVSWYQQALGQGPQFIFQYYEEEERQRGNFPDRFSGHQFPNYSSELNVNALLLGDSALYLCASSLIPLADNEQFFGPGTRLTVL.

J is TRBJ1-3 and V is TRBV28; D is ambiguous. CDR3 length equals 14 residues. From germline, CDR1 is MDHEN and CDR2 SYDVKM. Trimming took off 3 bases at V and 0 bases at J, with 6 bases between the two ends. In DNA form, the CDR3 reads TGTGCCAGCAGTTTCAGGAGCTCTGGAAACACCATATATTTT. Translating gives CASSFRSSGNTIYF.

J is TRBJ2-7 and V is TRBV6-5, with a possible D match to TRBD1 (6 bases). CDR1 and CDR2 (germline): MNHEY, SVGAGI. The ends were cut back, 2 bases at V and 4 bases at J, with 18 bases in the middle. The CDR3 runs to 16 residues. The CDR3 spells CASSYKAPEGGYEQYF. Here the CDR3 DNA reads TGTGCCAGCAGTTACAAGGCACCTGAAGGGGGTTACGAGCAGTACTTC.

The chain links TRBV6-6 to TRBJ2-7; 11 bases agree with TRBD1. The CDR3 is made up of 15 amino acids. Trimming cost V 4 bases and J 2 bases; bases outside gene matches: 4. CDR1 is MNHNY and CDR2 is SVGAGI in the germline V gene (reference sequence). CDR3 nucleotide sequence: TGTGCCAGCAGTTGGACAGGGGGCGATACCTACGAGCAGTACTTC. The encoded protein is CASSWTGGDTYEQYF.

The gene calls are TRBV20-1 and TRBJ1-1; D gene uncertain. Between the trimmed V and J ends, which lost 3 bases and 0 bases, there was a span of 2 bases. The CDR3 has 11 amino acids. CDR1 DFQATT and CDR2 SNEGSKA come from the germline V gene (reference sequence). The CDR3 protein is CSASMNTEAFF. The CDR3 nucleotides are TGCAGTGCTAGTATGAACACTGAAGCTTTCTTT.

This clone has a handful of counts. The chain recombines TRBV19 with TRBJ2-2; weak D call: TRBD2 (5 bases). Germline CDR1 and CDR2: LNHDA and SQIVND (reference sequence). V was shortened by 7 bases and J by 3 bases, with 9 bases between the two germline ends. The CDR3 sequence is 13 residues long. CDR3 amino acids: CASIEDYTGELFF. The CDR3 nucleotides read TGTGCCAGTATAGAGGACTACACCGGGGAGCTGTTTTTT. Full variable domain (remainder filled in from reference TRBV19 and TRBJ2-2): DGGITQSPKYLFRKEGQNVTLSCEQNLNHDAMYWYRQDPGQGLRLIYYSQIVNDFQKGDIAEGYSVSREKKESFPLTVTSAQKNPTAFYLCASIEDYTGELFFGEGSRLTVL.

This clone was detected only a few times. The V call is TRBV27, the J call TRBJ2-6; the match to TRBD2 covers 9 bases. With 2 bases clipped from V and 0 bases from J, the junction kept 14 bases outside the gene matches. From germline, CDR1 is MNHEY and CDR2 SMNVEV (reference sequence). This CDR3 has 21 amino acids. The CDR3, as DNA: TGTGCCAGCAGTTTAACTCCCTACATAGCGGGGGCCTTCTCTGGGGCCAACGTCCTGACTTTC. Its protein is CASSLTPYIAGAFSGANVLTF.

This clone has just a few counts. The chain has TRBV6-1 and TRBJ2-3; TRBD2 is a possible D gene (6 bases). V was trimmed by 2 bases and J by 2 bases, leaving 23 bases between them. Germline lookup yields CDR1 MNHNS and CDR2 SASEGT. There are 19 residues in the CDR3. CDR3 sequence reads: CASSEFVIGRGGVTDTQYF. Here the CDR3 DNA reads TGTGCCAGCAGTGAATTTGTAATAGGGCGGGGCGGAGTCACAGATACGCAGTATTTT.

This clone was seen once. The chain recombines TRBV5-6 with TRBJ2-4, with TRBD2 as a possible D gene (5 bases). In germline, CDR1 is SGHDT, CDR2 YYEEEE. The CDR3 totals 14 residues. Trimming took 4 bases from V and 3 from J, leaving 11 bases between them. For the CDR3, the DNA is TGTGCCAGCAGCCGAGCGGAGCTCAAAAACATTCAGTACTTC. Protein product: CASSRAELKNIQYF.